This TCR beta chain was captured by sequencing in a study of early T cells in non-severe SARS-CoV-2 infection. Study as a whole: RNA in bulk from unsorted whole blood was sequenced, and chains were unpaired. Study-wide points: Anti-spike CD8 specificities were favored by VDJdb matching, whose results missed private and CD4 specificities.

CDR1 is SQVTM and CDR2 is ANQGSEA in the germline V gene. Trimming took 5 bases from V and 5 from J; bases not matched to a gene: 7. This CDR3 spans 14 amino acids. The TCR library protocol attached unique molecular identifiers to the individual cDNA molecules. TCRdb reprocessed the 5' RACE reads via MiXCR and lists one record per CDR3 protein. This table has about 70,000 distinct CDR3 sequences, about 11% appearing once. A note on this clonotype: The antigen is unknown.

The sequenced sample consisted of whole blood. This TCR derives from an adult who was a healthcare worker with PCR-confirmed SARS-CoV-2 infection or an uninfected control (not recorded which). The chain carries TRBV29-1 and TRBJ2-2; the match to TRBD1 covers 8 bases. The CDR3 loop reads CSVIKTGGTGELFF. The DNA for the CDR3 is TGCAGCGTTATTAAAACAGGGGGAACCGGGGAGCTGTTTTTT.